A single TCR beta chain is shown here with its context. The antigen is undetermined. This sample was included in a study of PD-1 blockade in classical Hodgkin lymphoma. Whole-study results and caveats: CD8+ TCR diversity did not rise significantly by C4D1, unlike CD4+.

Time point given: cycle 4 day 1 (C4D1), after around six weeks of nivolumab. Patients all relapsed after autologous stem cell transplantation, and there was variation in brentuximab vedotin exposure. Data came from immunoSEQ multiplex PCR; TCRdb stores just in-frame clones and leaves some out. The table includes over 6,500 clones, roughly four fifths detected once. The V segment lost 1 base and the J segment 4 bases; nucleotides outside the gene matches: 5. From germline, CDR1 is LNHDA and CDR2 SQIVND (reference sequence). This CDR3 is built from 15 residues. The material sequenced was peripheral blood mononuclear cells (PBMCs), taken before the fourth cycle of nivolumab. The chain links TRBV19 to TRBJ2-7; TRBD2 aligns across 9 bases. The source is a human donor with classical Hodgkin lymphoma. The CDR3 nucleotides read TGTGCCAGTAGTATAGGGGCTAGCGGGGTGTACGAGCAGTACTTC. It translates to CASSIGASGVYEQYF.